These 26 T cell receptor beta chains were sequenced from one sample in a study of T-cell reconstitution after alpha-beta-depleted transplantation in children. Construction of the TCRbeta library involved unique molecular identifiers. MiXCR, applied by TCRdb to the PCR reads, yields one record per CDR3 protein. This repertoire shows about 540,000 distinct CDR3 sequences, 15% to 20% found once; its top ten account for less than 4%. The starting material was PBMCs from the stem cell graft donor, obtained from the stem cell graft. The receptor source for this set is a human donor who donated a stem cell graft to a child with acute lymphoblastic leukemia.

The rearrangement uses TRBV2 and TRBJ2-1; D possibly uses TRBD1 or TRBD2 (5 bases each). CDR3 length: 13 amino acids. The germline CDR1 and CDR2 sequences are SNHLY and FYNNEI. Trimming took 6 bases from V and 0 from J, leaving 6 bases between them. The CDR3 spells CASRGDSYNEQFF. CDR3 sequence (DNA): TGTGCCAGCAGGGGGGACTCCTACAATGAGCAGTTCTTC.

This clonotype was detected a few times. This chain links TRBV12-3 or TRBV12-4 with TRBJ1-2; a weak D match, TRBD1 (6 bases). The CDR3 is made up of 12 amino acids. V lost 7 bases to trimming and J lost 6 bases, with 12 bases between them. The CDR3 sequence: CASNTGFNGYTF. CDR3 nucleotides: TGTGCCAGCAATACAGGGTTCAATGGCTACACCTTC.

The sample holds a few counts of this clonotype. J is TRBJ1-2 and V is TRBV5-1, with D perhaps matching TRBD1 (5 bases). The CDR3 is 12 residues long. CDR1 is SGHRS, CDR2 YFSETQ, per germline. V lost 7 bases, J lost 12 bases, and 19 bases lay in between. Here the CDR3 reads CASAVAQGPDTF. The DNA for the CDR3 is TGCGCCAGCGCCGTGGCCCAGGGCCCTGACACCTTC.

The chain combines TRBV25-1 with TRBJ2-1; D unclear. The germline gives CDR1 MGHDK, CDR2 SYGVNS. Trimming left V 0 bases short and J 9 bases short, with 6 bases between. CDR3 length equals 12 residues. CDR3 nucleotides: TGTGCCAGCAGTGAATATTCACCTGAGCAGTTCTTC. It encodes CASSEYSPEQFF. The entire variable domain, with the rest obtained from reference TRBV25-1 and TRBJ2-1, is as follows: EADIYQTPRYLVIGTGKKITLECSQTMGHDKMYWYQQDPGMELHLIHYSYGVNSTEKGDLSSESTVSRIRTEHFPLTLESARPSHTSQYLCASSEYSPEQFFGPGTRLTVL.

This rearrangement joins TRBV7-8 to TRBJ2-7; D is perhaps TRBD1 (6 bases). The CDR3 loop spans 14 amino acids. V gave up 4 bases and J gave up 2 bases, with 12 bases separating them. Germline assignment: CDR1 SGHVS and CDR2 FQNEAQ. For the CDR3, the DNA is TGTGCCAGCAGCTACACCTGGACAGCCTACGAGCAGTACTTC. It specifies CASSYTWTAYEQYF.

The chain carries TRBV7-8 and TRBJ2-3, with TRBD2 matching over 7 bases. Trimming removed 1 base from V and 4 bases from J; junction bases left unmatched: 11. The CDR3 is 17 amino acids. The germline V gene encodes CDR1 SGHVS and CDR2 FQNEAQ. CDR3 nucleotide sequence: TGTGCCAGCAGCTTAGATTCGCGGGAGTCGGCCTCAGATACGCAGTATTTT. It codes for CASSLDSRESASDTQYF.

J is TRBJ1-2 and V is TRBV5-1, with a tentative D call TRBD1 (5 bases). From germline, CDR1 is SGHRS and CDR2 YFSETQ. Trimming shortened V by 4 bases and J by 8 bases, and 15 bases separated the two germline ends. The length of the CDR3 is 13 residues. DNA of the CDR3: TGCGCCAGCAGCCCTGACAGACGTGGAGGCTACACCTTC. Its protein product is CASSPDRRGGYTF.

This chain joins TRBV5-4 and TRBJ2-1; 7 bases align to TRBD2. With 1 base clipped from V and 1 base from J, the junction kept 8 bases outside the gene matches. Germline V lookup: CDR1 SGHNT, CDR2 YYREEE (reference sequence). The CDR3 sequence is 17 residues long. The CDR3 DNA reads TGTGCCAGCAGCTTGCTTAGCGGGTCCAGATCCTACAATGAGCAGTTCTTC. This encodes CASSLLSGSRSYNEQFF.

There are a few counts of this clonotype. The genes are TRBV20-1 and TRBJ1-5; a possible D gene is TRBD1 (5 bases). The V and J ends lost 5 bases and 0 bases respectively, with 8 bases between them. CDR1 and CDR2 from the germline V gene are DFQATT and SNEGSKA (reference sequence). CDR3 length: 13 amino acids. The CDR3 DNA reads as TGCAGTGCTGTCACAGGTAGCAATCAGCCCCAGCATTTT. This translates into CSAVTGSNQPQHF.

This clonotype appeared a few times. J is TRBJ2-1 and V is TRBV20-1; D may correspond to TRBD1 or TRBD2 (6 bases each). CDR1 DFQATT and CDR2 SNEGSKA come from the germline V gene (reference sequence). Deletions cut 7 bases from V and 8 bases from J, with 18 bases between. The CDR3 totals 13 residues. The CDR3 region has the DNA TGCAGTGTTGGGGGCGGGAAGTATCATGAGCAGTTCTTC. Protein product: CSVGGGKYHEQFF.

The chain combines TRBV9 with TRBJ2-1; 11 bases align to TRBD1. J gave up 10 bases and V 4 bases, and 10 bases lay outside the gene matches. The germline CDR1 and CDR2 sequences are SGDLS and YYNGEE. The CDR3 runs 15 residues. CDR3 sequence (DNA): TGTGCCAGCAGCACCCACGGACAGGGGGCAGGGGAGCAGTTCTTC. Translating it yields CASSTHGQGAGEQFF.

V usage is TRBV6-4 and J usage is TRBJ2-1; TRBD1 matches 7 bases. There are 15 residues in the CDR3. Germline CDR1 reads MRHNA; CDR2 reads SNTAGT. V gave up 5 bases and J gave up 9 bases; unmatched junction bases: 13. Here the CDR3 reads CASSPEGALPPEQFF. The CDR3 DNA sequence: TGTGCCAGCAGTCCCGAGGGGGCCTTACCTCCTGAGCAGTTCTTC.

The rearrangement joins TRBV29-1 to TRBJ2-7; D not certain. This CDR3 region has 11 residues. The germline V and J ends were trimmed by 6 bases and 3 bases, with 9 bases remaining between them. Per germline, CDR1 SQVTM and CDR2 ANQGSEA. DNA for the CDR3: TGCAGCGTCCTTTACAACTACGAGCAGTACTTC. Its translation: CSVLYNYEQYF.

This clonotype has just a few counts. The rearrangement uses TRBV2 and TRBJ2-1; 12 bases agree with TRBD2. V dropped 8 bases and J dropped 5; count of bases not matched to a gene: 4. This CDR3 spans 14 amino acids. In germline, CDR1 is SNHLY, CDR2 FYNNEI. The CDR3, as DNA: TGTGCCAGCGTACTAGCGGGAGGTAACAATGAGCAGTTCTTC. Amino acids: CASVLAGGNNEQFF. The variable domain in full, with the rest retrieved from reference TRBV2 and TRBJ2-1, is EPEVTQTPSHQVTQMGQEVILRCVPISNHLYFYWYRQILGQKVEFLVSFYNNEISEKSEIFDDQFSVERPDGSNFTLKIRSTKLEDSAMYFCASVLAGGNNEQFFGPGTRLTVL.

The chain couples TRBV27 to TRBJ2-7; TRBD2 matches 10 bases. Trimming took 6 bases from V and 4 from J; bases not matched to a gene: 6. Germline loops: CDR1 MNHEY, CDR2 SMNVEV (reference sequence). The CDR3 extends over 14 amino acids. This chain's CDR3 is CASRGLAAYYEQYF. CDR3 DNA: TGTGCCAGCAGAGGACTAGCGGCCTATTACGAGCAGTACTTC.

This clonotype was seen only a few times. The rearrangement joins TRBV9 to TRBJ1-6; D remains unclear. Per the germline V gene, CDR1 is SGDLS and CDR2 is YYNGEE. The V gene lost 3 bases and the J gene lost 7 bases, with 11 bases spanning the gap. The CDR3 sequence is 14 residues long. The chain's CDR3 is CASSDHHPNSPLHF. The CDR3 bases are TGTGCCAGCAGCGACCACCACCCCAATTCACCCCTCCACTTT.

The chain is built from TRBV12-3 or TRBV12-4 and TRBJ2-2, with 16 bases lining up with TRBD2. The CDR3 has 17 amino acids. The trim removed 3 bases at V and 5 bases at J, leaving 3 bases unmatched. In DNA, the CDR3 is TGTGCCAGCAGTTTGGGACTAGCGGGAGGGGATACCGGGGAGCTGTTTTTT. It specifies CASSLGLAGGDTGELFF.

This chain connects TRBV5-1 to TRBJ2-7; tentative D call: TRBD2 (6 bases). Per germline, CDR1 SGHRS and CDR2 YFSETQ. V was shortened by 4 bases and J by 7 bases, with 15 bases between the two germline ends. The CDR3 totals 13 residues. CDR3 amino acids: CASSLDPRGEQYF. CDR3 sequence (DNA): TGCGCCAGCAGCCTAGACCCCCGGGGGGAGCAGTACTTC.

This clonotype occurred many times. This chain connects TRBV7-9 to TRBJ1-5; D uncertain. The CDR3 is 12 amino acids. Trimming cost V 2 bases and J 4 bases, with 3 bases left between them. CDR1 is SEHNR and CDR2 is FQNEAQ in the germline V gene (reference sequence). This CDR3 is CASSLTNQPQHF. The DNA of the CDR3 is TGTGCCAGCAGCTTAACGAATCAGCCCCAGCATTTT. The variable domain in full, completed from reference TRBV7-9 and TRBJ1-5, reads DTGVSQNPRHKITKRGQNVTFRCDPISEHNRLYWYRQTLGQGPEFLTYFQNEAQLEKSRLLSDRFSAERPKGSFSTLEIQRTEQGDSAMYLCASSLTNQPQHFGDGTRLSIL.

The CDR3 loop reads CASSLGGSRETQYF. In nucleotides, the CDR3 is TGTGCCAGCAGTTTAGGGGGTTCCCGAGAGACCCAGTACTTC. The chain is built from TRBV12-3 or TRBV12-4 and TRBJ2-5; no reliable D call. The CDR3 is made up of 14 amino acids. The V and J ends lost 1 base and 4 bases respectively, with 10 bases between them.

This chain links TRBV29-1 with TRBJ2-7; tentative D call: TRBD2 (6 bases). Trimming left V 4 bases short and J 0 bases short, with 19 bases between. Germline-derived CDR1 and CDR2 are SQVTM and ANQGSEA. This CDR3 region has 16 residues. The CDR3 nucleotides read TGCAGCGTTGGGAGGTCCCGGGACTGGCGCTCCTACGAGCAGTACTTC. Residues: CSVGRSRDWRSYEQYF.

V is TRBV5-1 and J is TRBJ2-1, with 7 positions matching TRBD2. The CDR3 length is 12 residues. Per germline, CDR1 SGHRS and CDR2 YFSETQ. V was pared by 3 bases and J by 15 bases, with 9 bases of the junction left unmatched. The CDR3 sequence: CASSSQAGLGFF. In DNA form, the CDR3 reads TGCGCCAGCAGCTCCCAAGCGGGATTGGGGTTCTTC.

The genes are TRBV4-1 and TRBJ2-5, with 8 nucleotides matching TRBD1. This CDR3 is 18 amino acids long. The V segment lost 1 base and the J segment 2 bases; nucleotides outside the gene matches: 12. Per the germline V gene, CDR1 is MGHRA and CDR2 is YSYEKL. In nucleotides, the CDR3 is TGCGCCAGCAGCCAAGTTGGTAGACAGGGGCTTCGGCAAGAGACCCAGTACTTC. This gives the protein CASSQVGRQGLRQETQYF.

The chain combines TRBV4-1 with TRBJ2-1; TRBD1 aligns across 9 bases. Per the germline V gene, CDR1 is MGHRA and CDR2 is YSYEKL. V lost 3 bases and J lost 2; bases outside the gene matches: 11. This CDR3 is 18 amino acids long. The CDR3 region is CASSHPRADRGPYNEQFF. Here the CDR3 DNA reads TGCGCCAGCAGCCATCCCAGGGCGGACAGGGGTCCCTACAATGAGCAGTTCTTC.

The chain's CDR3 is CASSLALSYNEQFF. The CDR3 nucleotides are TGTGCCAGCAGCTTAGCCCTCTCCTACAATGAGCAGTTCTTC. V usage is TRBV7-9 and J usage is TRBJ2-1, with no clear D. The germline CDR1 and CDR2 sequences are SEHNR and FQNEAQ (reference sequence). The CDR3 runs 14 residues. Between the trimmed V and J ends, which lost 0 bases and 0 bases, there was a span of 3 bases.

In its sample, this clonotype was seen a few times. This chain connects TRBV27 to TRBJ2-2; 9 bases are shared with TRBD2. After removal of 0 bases from V and 5 bases from J, the junction contained 7 bases not matched to a gene. Germline V gene sequence: CDR1 MNHEY, CDR2 SMNVEV (reference sequence). The CDR3 totals 17 residues. This chain's CDR3 is CASSLSSAGGRTGELFF. The CDR3 DNA reads as TGTGCCAGCAGTTTATCGTCGGCGGGAGGGCGTACCGGGGAGCTGTTTTTT.